This T cell receptor beta chain was documented in a study of PD-1 blockade in classical Hodgkin lymphoma. Study details: Patients were treated with nivolumab at 3 mg/kg, and this was given intravenously every 2 weeks.

The method was immunoSEQ multiplex PCR; TCRdb's version includes in-frame clones alone and lacks a portion of them. The data hold about 30,000 clones, with about 86% observed a single time. To note about this clone: Its matching antigen is unknown.

The germline CDR1 and CDR2 sequences are LGHNA and YNFKEQ. This CDR3 region has 15 residues. The ends were cut back, 0 bases at V and 1 base at J, with 9 bases in the middle. Overall study results and limits: Nivolumab initiation under 1 year post-ASCT meant exclusion. The diversity seen at baseline in complete responders resembled that of newly diagnosed patients.

Time point described: cycle 4 day 1 (C4D1), after less than 7 weeks of nivolumab. Autologous stem cell transplantation was followed by relapse in every patient, and brentuximab vedotin exposure varied. CD4+ T cells were purified from thawed PBMCs by magnetic negative selection. The chain uses TRBV4-2 and TRBJ1-2, with D unclear. This TCR derives from a human donor with classical Hodgkin lymphoma. Sample: CD4+ T cells from blood, taken before the fourth cycle of nivolumab. CDR3 bases: TGTGCCAGCAGCCAAGATTTTGGCAGTAACTATGGCTACACCTTC. Amino acids: CASSQDFGSNYGYTF.